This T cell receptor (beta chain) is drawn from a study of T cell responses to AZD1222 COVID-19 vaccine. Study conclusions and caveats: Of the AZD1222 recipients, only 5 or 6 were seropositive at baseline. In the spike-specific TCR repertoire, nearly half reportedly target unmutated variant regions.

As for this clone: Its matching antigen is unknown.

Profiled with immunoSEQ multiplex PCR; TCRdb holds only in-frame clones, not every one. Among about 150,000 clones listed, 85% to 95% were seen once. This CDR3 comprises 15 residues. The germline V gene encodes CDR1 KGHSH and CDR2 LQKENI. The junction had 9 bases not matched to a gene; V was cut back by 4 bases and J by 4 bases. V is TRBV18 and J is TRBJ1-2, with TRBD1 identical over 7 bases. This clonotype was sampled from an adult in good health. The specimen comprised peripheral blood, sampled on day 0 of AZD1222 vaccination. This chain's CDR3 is CASSLDTGVGYGYTF. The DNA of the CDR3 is TGTGCCAGCTCACTCGACACAGGGGTCGGCTATGGCTACACCTTC.